This entry is about one TCR beta chain. The record originates from a study of Ad26.COV2.S vaccination and SARS-CoV-2 variants. Libraries were prepared by immunoSEQ multiplex PCR; TCRdb keeps only in-frame clonotypes and omits some of them. The profile shows 200,000 to 250,000 clones, 88% of them singletons. Described treatment: over 15 received Ad26.COV2.S at low or high dose, single or two shots; about five received placebo; per-sample allocation not given. It was on day 63 after the first vaccine or placebo injection that samples were taken. The V and J ends lost 2 bases and 7 bases respectively, with 13 bases between them. The CDR3 sequence is 13 residues long. The germline V gene has CDR1 SGHDT and CDR2 YYEEEE.

The chain is built from TRBV5-6 and TRBJ2-7; TRBD1 might be the D (5 bases). The material sequenced was peripheral blood, taken in a trial of Ad26.COV2.S vaccine versus placebo. The sequence derives from a person between 18 and 59 years old who received the Ad26.COV2.S COVID-19 vaccine or a placebo. The DNA for the CDR3 is TGTGCCAGCAGCTTAAACAGGTTAGGGGAGCAGTACTTC. Amino acid sequence: CASSLNRLGEQYF.